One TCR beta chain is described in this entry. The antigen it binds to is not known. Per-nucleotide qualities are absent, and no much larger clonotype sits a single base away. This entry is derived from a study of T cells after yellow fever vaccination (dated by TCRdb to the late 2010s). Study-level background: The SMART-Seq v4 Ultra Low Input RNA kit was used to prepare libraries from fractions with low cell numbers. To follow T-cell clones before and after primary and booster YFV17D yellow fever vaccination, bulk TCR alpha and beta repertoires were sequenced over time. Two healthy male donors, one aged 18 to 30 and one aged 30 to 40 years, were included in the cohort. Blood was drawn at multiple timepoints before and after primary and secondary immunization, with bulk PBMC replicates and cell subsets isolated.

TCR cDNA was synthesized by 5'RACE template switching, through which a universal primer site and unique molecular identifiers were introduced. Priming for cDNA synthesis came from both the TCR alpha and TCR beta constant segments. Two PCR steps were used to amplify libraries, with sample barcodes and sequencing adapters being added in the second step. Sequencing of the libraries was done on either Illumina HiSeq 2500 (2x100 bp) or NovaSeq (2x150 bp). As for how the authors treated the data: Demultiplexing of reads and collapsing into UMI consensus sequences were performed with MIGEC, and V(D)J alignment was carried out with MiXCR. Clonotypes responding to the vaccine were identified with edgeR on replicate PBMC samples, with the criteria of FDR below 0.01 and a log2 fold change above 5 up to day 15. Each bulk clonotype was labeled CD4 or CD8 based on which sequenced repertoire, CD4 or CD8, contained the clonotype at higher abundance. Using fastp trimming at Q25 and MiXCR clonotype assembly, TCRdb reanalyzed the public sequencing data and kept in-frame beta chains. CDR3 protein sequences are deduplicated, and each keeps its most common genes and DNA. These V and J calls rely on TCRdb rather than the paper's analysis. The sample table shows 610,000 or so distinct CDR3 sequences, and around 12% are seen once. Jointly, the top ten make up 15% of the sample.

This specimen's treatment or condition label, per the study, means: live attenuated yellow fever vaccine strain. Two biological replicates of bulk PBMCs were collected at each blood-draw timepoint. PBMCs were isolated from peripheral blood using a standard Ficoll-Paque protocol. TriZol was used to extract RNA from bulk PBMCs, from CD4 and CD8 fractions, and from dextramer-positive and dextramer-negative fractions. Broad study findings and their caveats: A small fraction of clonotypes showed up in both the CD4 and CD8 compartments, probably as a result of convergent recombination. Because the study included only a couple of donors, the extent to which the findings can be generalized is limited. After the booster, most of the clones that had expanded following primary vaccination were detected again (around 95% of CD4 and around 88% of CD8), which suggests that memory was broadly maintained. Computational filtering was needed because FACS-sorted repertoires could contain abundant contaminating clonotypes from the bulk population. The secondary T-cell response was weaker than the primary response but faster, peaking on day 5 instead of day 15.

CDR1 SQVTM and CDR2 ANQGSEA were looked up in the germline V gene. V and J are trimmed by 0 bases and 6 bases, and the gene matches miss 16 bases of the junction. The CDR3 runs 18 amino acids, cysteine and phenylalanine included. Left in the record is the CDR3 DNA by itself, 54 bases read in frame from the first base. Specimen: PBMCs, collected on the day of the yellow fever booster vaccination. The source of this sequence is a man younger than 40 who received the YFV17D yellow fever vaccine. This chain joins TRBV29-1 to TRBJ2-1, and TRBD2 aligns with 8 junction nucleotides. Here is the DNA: TGCAGCGTTGAAGACTTCCAGGGGCTAGCGGGTACTACCAATGAGCAGTTCTTC. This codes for CSVEDFQGLAGTTNEQFF.